This note documents a single T cell receptor beta chain sequence. The antigen is undetermined. This record belongs to a study of CD8 T cells in Susac syndrome. Study-level results: The study recognized that its TCR sequencing and HLA analysis covered a relatively small number of individuals.

cDNA came from about 0.46 to 1 ug RNA primed by random hexamers. TCRdb reprocessed the immunoSEQ multiplex PCR reads via MiXCR and lists one record per CDR3 protein. The data show approximately 230,000 distinct CDR3 sequences, with just under 95% seen just once and about 0.071% held by the top ten. From blood CD8+ and CD4+ T cells, the TCR beta chain was sequenced. The CDR3 is 15 amino acids. V was pared by 5 bases and J by 3 bases, with 5 bases of the junction left unmatched. Sequences were obtained from CD4+ T cells from PBMCs. This TCR was sampled from a human donor with multiple sclerosis. The chain has TRBV12-3 or TRBV12-4 and TRBJ1-3, with 9 bases lining up with TRBD1. CDR3 DNA: TGTGCCAGCAGTGAAGGGACAGGGTATGGAAACACCATATATTTT. This encodes CASSEGTGYGNTIYF.